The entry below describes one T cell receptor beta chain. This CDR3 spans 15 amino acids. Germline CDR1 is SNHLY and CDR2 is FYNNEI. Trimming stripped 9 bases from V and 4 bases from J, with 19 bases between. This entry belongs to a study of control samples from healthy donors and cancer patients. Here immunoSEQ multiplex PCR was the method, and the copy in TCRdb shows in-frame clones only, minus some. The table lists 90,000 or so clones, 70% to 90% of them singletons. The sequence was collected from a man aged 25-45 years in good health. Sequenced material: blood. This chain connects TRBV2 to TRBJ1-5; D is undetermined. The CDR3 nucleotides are TGTGCCAGTCGGCTAGGTCGGACCGCAAATCAGCCCCAGCATTTT. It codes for CASRLGRTANQPQHF.